One and the same sample provided the 13 T cell receptor beta chains below, sequenced in a study of cytomegalovirus exposure and HLA in healthy donors. Primers included in the PCR were 60 Vbeta and 13 Jbeta primers. Libraries were prepared by immunoSEQ multiplex PCR; TCRdb keeps only in-frame clonotypes and omits some of them. This sample yields fewer than 250,000 clones, of which around 83% are seen a single time; about a tenth belongs to the top ten. The sequencing sample was made of PBMCs. All receptors come from a woman aged 45-59 years in good health and CMV-seropositive.

V usage is TRBV11-2 and J usage is TRBJ1-1; 7 bases are shared with TRBD1. Germline-derived CDR1 and CDR2 are SGHAT and FQNNGV. The CDR3 runs to 14 residues. V lost 2 bases and J lost 7; bases outside the gene matches: 7. CDR3 loop: CASSLLGTESEAFF. CDR3 nucleotides: TGTGCCAGCAGCTTACTTGGGACAGAGAGTGAAGCTTTCTTT.

The chain is built from TRBV12-5 and TRBJ1-5; 7 bases fit TRBD1. This CDR3 is 14 amino acids long. CDR1 and CDR2 (germline): LGHNT, FRNRAP. The V gene end was trimmed by 7 bases and the J gene end by 6 bases; junction bases not matched to a gene: 9. The CDR3 DNA sequence: TGTGCTAGTGCCCAGGGGGAGATGGGTCAGCCCCAGCATTTT. It translates to CASAQGEMGQPQHF.

The CDR3 loop reads CASSLEAGTTKTYEQYF. CDR3 nucleotide sequence: TGTGCCAGCAGCTTAGAGGCCGGGACAACCAAAACCTACGAGCAGTACTTC. This rearrangement joins TRBV7-8 to TRBJ2-7; weak D call: TRBD1 (6 bases). The CDR3 is 17 residues long. The germline gives CDR1 SGHVS, CDR2 FQNEAQ. V shed 1 base and J shed 2 bases, with 18 bases lying between them. The full variable domain, in which reference TRBV7-8 and TRBJ2-7 provide the parts outside the CDR3, is GAGVSQSPRYKVAKRGQDVALRCDPISGHVSLFWYQQALGQGPEFLTYFQNEAQLDKSGLPSDRFFAERPEGSVSTLKIQRTQQEDSAVYLCASSLEAGTTKTYEQYFGPGTRLTVT.

In DNA, the CDR3 is TGTGCCAGTAGTATTTTCACAGCTAATCAGCCCCAGCATTTT. This sequence encodes CASSIFTANQPQHF. V gene TRBV19 combines with J gene TRBJ1-5; D gene uncertain. Germline CDR1 LNHDA, CDR2 SQIVND (reference sequence). The CDR3 totals 14 residues. V gave up 3 bases and J gave up 4 bases, with 10 bases separating them.

This clone has a handful of counts. The genes are TRBV6-5 and TRBJ2-7, with TRBD1 identical over 9 bases. V shed 4 bases and J 5 bases; nucleotides not matched to a gene: 6. This CDR3 is 14 amino acids long. Germline-derived CDR1 and CDR2 are MNHEY and SVGAGI. The CDR3 here is CASSLGQGRNEQYF. For the CDR3, the DNA is TGTGCCAGCAGTTTAGGACAGGGGAGGAACGAGCAGTACTTC.

The chain combines TRBV28 with TRBJ1-3; no clear D gene. V was clipped by 9 bases and J by 1 base, with 7 bases between them. The CDR3 loop spans 12 amino acids. Germline V gene sequence: CDR1 MDHEN, CDR2 SYDVKM. CDR3 in amino acids: CASRESGNTIYF. The CDR3 bases are TGTGCCAGTCGAGAATCTGGAAACACCATATATTTT.

This chain links TRBV7-2 with TRBJ2-2; 12 bases agree with TRBD1. The V segment lost 9 bases and the J segment 7 bases; nucleotides outside the gene matches: 6. CDR1 is SGHTA and CDR2 is FQGNSA in the germline V gene. The CDR3 runs to 14 residues. CDR3 in amino acids: CASSGQGAGGELFF. DNA for the CDR3: TGTGCCAGTTCGGGACAGGGGGCTGGCGGGGAGCTGTTTTTT.

The chain carries TRBV6-5 and TRBJ2-3; D call uncertain. CDR3 length: 14 residues. Germline CDR1 reads MNHEY; CDR2 reads SVGAGI. The V and J ends lost 4 bases and 0 bases respectively, with 8 bases between them. The CDR3 DNA follows: TGTGCCAGCAGTTTGACAACTAGCACAGATACGCAGTATTTT. It translates to CASSLTTSTDTQYF.

This chain connects TRBV5-1 to TRBJ1-5; D gene ambiguous. Germline CDR1 SGHRS, CDR2 YFSETQ. The CDR3 length is 15 residues. Between the trimmed V and J ends, which lost 4 bases and 6 bases, there was a span of 17 bases. The CDR3 sequence is CASSTLGQVGQPQHF. The CDR3 DNA follows: TGCGCCAGCAGCACTCTTGGCCAGGTCGGTCAGCCCCAGCATTTT.

The V gene is TRBV19, the J gene TRBJ2-7; D perhaps matches TRBD1 (6 bases). This CDR3 has 14 amino acids. The germline CDR1 and CDR2 sequences are LNHDA and SQIVND (reference sequence). Trimming removed 5 bases from V and 3 bases from J, with 14 bases in between. The CDR3 DNA reads TGTGCCAGTAGTGGCAGGGGTTCTCTCTACGAGCAGTACTTC. Protein: CASSGRGSLYEQYF.

Comments on this clone: A junction boundary mismatches the germline segment, possibly from a read error. The rearrangement links TRBV7-9 to TRBJ2-5; 12 positions match TRBD1. Per germline, CDR1 SEHNR and CDR2 FQNEAQ (reference sequence). CDR3 length: 17 amino acids. The CDR3 bases are TGTTCCAGCAGCTTAGCGGCCGGGACAGGGGGCAGAGAGACCCAGTACTTC. It specifies CSSSLAAGTGGRETQYF.

J is TRBJ1-6 and V is TRBV9, with TRBD1 identical over 9 bases. V trimming: 0 bases; J trimming: 5 bases; junction bases outside the gene matches: 3. The CDR3 consists of 16 residues. Germline assignment: CDR1 SGDLS and CDR2 YYNGEE. The CDR3 coding sequence is TGTGCCAGCAGCGTAGTTGGGACAGGGCATAATTCACCCCTCCACTTT. Translated, it gives CASSVVGTGHNSPLHF.

The J gene is TRBJ2-3, the V gene TRBV9; unclear D gene. The CDR3 is 13 residues long. V was cut by 3 bases and J by 1 base, with 6 bases left in between. Germline CDR1 reads SGDLS; CDR2 reads YYNGEE. The CDR3 region has the DNA TGTGCCAGCAGCGCCATAGGCACAGATACGCAGTATTTT. Protein product: CASSAIGTDTQYF. The full variable domain, its missing parts supplied by reference TRBV9 and TRBJ2-3, is DSGVTQTPKHLITATGQRVTLRCSPRSGDLSVYWYQQSLDQGLQFLIQYYNGEERAKGNILERFSAQQFPDLHSELNLSSLELGDSALYFCASSAIGTDTQYFGPGTRLTVL.